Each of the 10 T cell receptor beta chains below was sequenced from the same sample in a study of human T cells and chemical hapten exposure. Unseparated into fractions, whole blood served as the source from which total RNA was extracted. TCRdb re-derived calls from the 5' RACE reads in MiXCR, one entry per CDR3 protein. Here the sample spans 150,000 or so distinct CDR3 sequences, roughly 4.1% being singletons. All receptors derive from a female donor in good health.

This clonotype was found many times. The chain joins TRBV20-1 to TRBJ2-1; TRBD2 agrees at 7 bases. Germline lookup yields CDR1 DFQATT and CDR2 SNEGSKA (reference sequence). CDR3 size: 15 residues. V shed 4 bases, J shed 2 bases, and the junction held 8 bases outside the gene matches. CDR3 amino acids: CSATREAGAYNEQFF. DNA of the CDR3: TGCAGTGCTACCCGAGAGGCGGGGGCCTACAATGAGCAGTTCTTC.

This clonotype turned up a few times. DNA for the CDR3: TGTGCCAGTTGGGCCGGTGAGCAGTTCTTC. Its protein product is CASWAGEQFF. The chain is built from TRBV19 and TRBJ2-1; D is unclear. This CDR3 region has 10 residues. Germline V gene lookup returns CDR1 LNHDA and CDR2 SQIVND (reference sequence). With 8 bases removed from V and 9 bases from J, the gap between germline ends came to 8 bases.

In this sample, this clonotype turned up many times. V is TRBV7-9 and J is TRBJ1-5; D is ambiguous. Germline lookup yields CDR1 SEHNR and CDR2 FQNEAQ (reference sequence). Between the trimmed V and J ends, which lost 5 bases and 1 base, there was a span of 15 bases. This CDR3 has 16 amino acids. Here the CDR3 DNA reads TGTGCCAGCAGCCTTGTAAAGGGCGGAAGCAATCAGCCCCAGCATTTT. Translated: CASSLVKGGSNQPQHF.

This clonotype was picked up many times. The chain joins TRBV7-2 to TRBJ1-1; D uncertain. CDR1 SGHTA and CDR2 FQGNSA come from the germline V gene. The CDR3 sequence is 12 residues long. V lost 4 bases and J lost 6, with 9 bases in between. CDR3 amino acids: CASSWGPPEAFF. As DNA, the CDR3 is TGTGCCAGCAGCTGGGGTCCTCCTGAAGCTTTCTTT.

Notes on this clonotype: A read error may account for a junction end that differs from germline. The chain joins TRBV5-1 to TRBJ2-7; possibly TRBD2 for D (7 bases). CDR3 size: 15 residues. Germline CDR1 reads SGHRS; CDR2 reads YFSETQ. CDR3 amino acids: CASSPKTGGSDEQYF. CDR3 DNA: TGCGCCAGCAGCCCGAAAACGGGGGGCTCCGACGAGCAGTACTTC.

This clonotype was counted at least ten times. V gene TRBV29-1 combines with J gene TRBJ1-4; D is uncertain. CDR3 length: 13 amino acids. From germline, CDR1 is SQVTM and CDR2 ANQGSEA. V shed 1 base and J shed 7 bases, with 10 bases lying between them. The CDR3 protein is CSVEVGPAEKLFF. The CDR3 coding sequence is TGCAGCGTTGAAGTAGGGCCGGCTGAAAAACTGTTTTTT.

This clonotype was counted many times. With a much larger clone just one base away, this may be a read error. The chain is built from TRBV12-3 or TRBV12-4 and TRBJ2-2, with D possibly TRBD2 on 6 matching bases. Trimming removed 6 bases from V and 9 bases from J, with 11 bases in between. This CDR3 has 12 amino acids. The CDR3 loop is CASRGLAWELFF. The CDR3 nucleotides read TGTGCCAGCAGGGGACTCGCGTGGGAGCTGTTTTTT.

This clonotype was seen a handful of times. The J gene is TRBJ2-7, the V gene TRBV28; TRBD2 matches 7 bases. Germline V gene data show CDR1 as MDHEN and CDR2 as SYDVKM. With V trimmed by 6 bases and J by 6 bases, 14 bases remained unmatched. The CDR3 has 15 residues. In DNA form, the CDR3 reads TGTGCCAGCAGACCGGTGACTAGCTGCGGCCGCGAGCAGTACTTC. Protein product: CASRPVTSCGREQYF.

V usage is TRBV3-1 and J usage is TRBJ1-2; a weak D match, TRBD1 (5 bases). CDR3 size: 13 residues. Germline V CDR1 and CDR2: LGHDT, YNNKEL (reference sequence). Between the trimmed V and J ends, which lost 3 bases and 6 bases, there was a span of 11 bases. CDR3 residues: CASSQSRGDGYTF. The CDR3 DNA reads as TGTGCCAGCAGCCAGTCGAGAGGGGATGGCTACACCTTC.

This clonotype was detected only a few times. CDR3 bases: TGTGCCAGCAGTTTTAATAGTTATAATTCACCCCTCCACTTT. This gives the protein CASSFNSYNSPLHF. V and J are TRBV27 and TRBJ1-6; D remains ambiguous. CDR1 is MNHEY, CDR2 SMNVEV, per germline (reference sequence). The V and J ends lost 3 bases and 4 bases respectively, with 7 bases between them. CDR3 length: 14 residues.